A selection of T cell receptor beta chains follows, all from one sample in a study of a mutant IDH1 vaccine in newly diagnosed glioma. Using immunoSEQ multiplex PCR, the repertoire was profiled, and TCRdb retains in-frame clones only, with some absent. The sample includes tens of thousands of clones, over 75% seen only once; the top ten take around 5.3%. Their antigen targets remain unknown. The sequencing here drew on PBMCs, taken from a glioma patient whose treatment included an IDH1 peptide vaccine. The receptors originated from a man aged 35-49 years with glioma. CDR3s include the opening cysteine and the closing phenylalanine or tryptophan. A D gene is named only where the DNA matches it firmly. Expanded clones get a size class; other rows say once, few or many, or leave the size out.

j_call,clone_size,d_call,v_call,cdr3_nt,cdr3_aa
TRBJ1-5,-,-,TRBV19,TGTGCCAGTAGTATCCTCGATAATAGCAATCAGCCCCAGCATTTT,CASSILDNSNQPQHF
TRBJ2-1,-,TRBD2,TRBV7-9,TGTGCCAGCAGCTTAGTCGCGGGAGCGGGTTACAATGAGCAGTTCTTC,CASSLVAGAGYNEQFF
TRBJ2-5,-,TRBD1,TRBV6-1,TGTGCCAGCAGCCCATCCGGGACAGCCCCAGAGACCCAGTACTTC,CASSPSGTAPETQYF
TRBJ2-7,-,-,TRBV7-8,TGTGCCAGCAGCTACGGTGATCGTCCCTACGAGCAGTACTTC,CASSYGDRPYEQYF
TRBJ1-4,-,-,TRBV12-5,TGTGCTAGTGGTTTCACCACCCTTAATGAAAAACTGTTTTTT,CASGFTTLNEKLFF
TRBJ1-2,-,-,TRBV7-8,TGTGCCAGCAGCTCGAGACAGGATGGCTACACCTTC,CASSSRQDGYTF
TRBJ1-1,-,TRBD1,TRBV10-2,TGCGCCAGCAGGGGACAGGGCAAGGCTGAAGCTTTCTTT,CASRGQGKAEAFF
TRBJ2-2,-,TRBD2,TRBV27,TGTGCCAGCAGTCGAGGACTAGCTTCGAACACCGGGGAGCTGTTTTTT,CASSRGLASNTGELFF
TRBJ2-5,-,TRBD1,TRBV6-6,TGTGCCAGCAGCCCCCAGAGGGGCCTCAGGGGGGAGACCCAGTACTTC,CASSPQRGLRGETQYF
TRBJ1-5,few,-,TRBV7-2,TGTGCCAGCAGTTCGAAGGACAGCAATCAGCCCCAGCATTTT,CASSSKDSNQPQHF
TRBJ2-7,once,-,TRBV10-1,TGCGCCAGCACCGACGGACAGTTAAGTAACGAGCAGTACTTC,CASTDGQLSNEQYF
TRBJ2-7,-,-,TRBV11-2,TGTGCCAGCAGAGGGGGGGCCTACGAGCAGTACTTC,CASRGGAYEQYF
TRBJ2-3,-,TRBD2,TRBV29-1,TGCAGCGTTGGCGGGGGGGACAGAATCAGCACAGATACGCAGTATTTT,CSVGGGDRISTDTQYF
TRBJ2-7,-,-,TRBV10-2,TGCGCCAGCAGGGAGCCTAGCTCCTACGAGCAGTACTTC,CASREPSSYEQYF
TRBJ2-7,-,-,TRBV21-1,TGTGCCAGCAGCAAAGCGGACTTGAGGATGGAGCAGTACTTC,CASSKADLRMEQYF
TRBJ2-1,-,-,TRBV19,TGTGCCAGTAGTATTCGGGGTGCCTACAATGAGCAGTTCTTC,CASSIRGAYNEQFF
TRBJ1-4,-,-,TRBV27,TGTGCCAGCAGTTGGGTCAGTAGTGGGGAAAAACTGTTTTTT,CASSWVSSGEKLFF
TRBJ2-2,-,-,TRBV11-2,TGTGCCAGCAGCTTAGATGGGGTCCGGGAGCTGTTTTTT,CASSLDGVRELFF
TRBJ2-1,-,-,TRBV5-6,TGTGCCAGCAGCTTGGATAGGGGTCAGTTCTTC,CASSLDRGQFF
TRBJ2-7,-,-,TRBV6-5,TGTGCCAGCAGCCGCTACCAGGGGTCAGGCTACGAGCAGTACTTC,CASSRYQGSGYEQYF
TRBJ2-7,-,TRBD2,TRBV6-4,TGTGCCAGCAGTAGAGCGGGGGCCTCCTACGAGCAGTACTTC,CASSRAGASYEQYF